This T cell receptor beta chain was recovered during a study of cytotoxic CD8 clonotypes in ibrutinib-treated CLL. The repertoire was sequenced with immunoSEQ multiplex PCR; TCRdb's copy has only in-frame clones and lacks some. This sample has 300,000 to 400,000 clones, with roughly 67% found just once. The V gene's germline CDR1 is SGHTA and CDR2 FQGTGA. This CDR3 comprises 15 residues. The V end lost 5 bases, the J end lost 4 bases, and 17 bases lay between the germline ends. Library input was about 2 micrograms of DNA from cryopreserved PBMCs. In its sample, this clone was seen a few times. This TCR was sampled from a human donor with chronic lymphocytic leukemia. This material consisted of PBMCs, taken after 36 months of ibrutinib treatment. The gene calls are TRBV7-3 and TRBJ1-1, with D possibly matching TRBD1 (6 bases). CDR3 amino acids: CASSREGHRGTEAFF. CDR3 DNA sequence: TGTGCCAGCAGCAGGGAGGGACATCGCGGCACTGAAGCTTTCTTT.